The next 4 T cell receptor beta chains were all read from a single sample in a study of cytomegalovirus exposure and HLA in healthy donors. Use of 60 Vbeta and 13 Jbeta primers characterized the PCR. Some clones are missing from TCRdb's copy, which holds only in-frame ones; the method was immunoSEQ multiplex PCR. The table records approximately 170,000 clones, roughly 70% of them present only once. The sample consisted of PBMCs. These receptors all come from a girl aged 5-17 years in good health and CMV-seronegative.

CDR3 sequence (DNA): TGTGCCAGCAGCCCAAGGACAGGTACTGAAGGCGAGCAGTACTTC. Encoded protein: CASSPRTGTEGEQYF. V usage is TRBV5-4 and J usage is TRBJ2-5; 7 positions match TRBD1. The J call may be incorrect, as the DNA end agrees better with TRBJ2-7. The CDR3 runs to 15 residues. Per germline, CDR1 SGHNT and CDR2 YYREEE (reference sequence).

This clone has only one observation. The gene calls are TRBV5-1 and TRBJ1-3, with D possibly being TRBD1 (5 bases). The length of the CDR3 is 16 residues. Trimming left V 4 bases short and J 4 bases short, with 18 bases between. Germline loops: CDR1 SGHRS, CDR2 YFSETQ. The chain's CDR3 is CASSQGADLGGNTIYF. Here the CDR3 DNA reads TGCGCCAGCAGCCAAGGGGCCGACTTGGGGGGAAACACCATATATTTT.

This chain joins TRBV30 and TRBJ2-7, with 7 nucleotides matching TRBD1. Germline values: CDR1 GTSNPN, CDR2 SVGIG (reference sequence). The junction had 4 bases not matched to a gene; V was cut back by 8 bases and J by 3 bases. This CDR3 has 11 amino acids. In DNA form, the CDR3 reads TGTGCCGGGGACAGATTCTACGAGCAGTACTTC. Translated: CAGDRFYEQYF.

The chain has TRBV5-1 and TRBJ2-4, with D perhaps matching TRBD1 (6 bases). The CDR3 contains 14 residues. Germline CDR1 is SGHRS and CDR2 is YFSETQ. V was clipped by 1 base and J by 8 bases, with 13 bases between them. The CDR3 DNA follows: TGCGCCAGCAGCTTGCCCTCCAGGGGACACATTCAGTACTTC. It is translated as CASSLPSRGHIQYF.